This T cell receptor (beta chain) originates from a study of control samples from healthy donors and cancer patients. CDR3 length: 16 amino acids. The V gene's germline CDR1 is SGHDT and CDR2 YYEEEE. Trimming took 4 bases from V and 8 from J; bases not matched to a gene: 14. Repertoires were generated with immunoSEQ multiplex PCR, while TCRdb's copy carries only in-frame clones and drops some. The sample lists about 220,000 clones, about 95% occurring once. This clonotype was sampled from a man aged 45 to 65 in good health. Sequenced input: blood. This chain uses TRBV5-6 with TRBJ1-4; the match to TRBD1 covers 7 bases. The CDR3 DNA is TGTGCCAGCAGCAGATACAGGGGCAAAGCGGGAGAAAAACTGTTTTTT. This codes for CASSRYRGKAGEKLFF. The variable domain in full, completed from reference TRBV5-6 and TRBJ1-4, reads DAGVTQSPTHLIKTRGQQVTLRCSPKSGHDTVSWYQQALGQGPQFIFQYYEEEERQRGNFPDRFSGHQFPNYSSELNVNALLLGDSALYLCASSRYRGKAGEKLFFGSGTQLSVL.